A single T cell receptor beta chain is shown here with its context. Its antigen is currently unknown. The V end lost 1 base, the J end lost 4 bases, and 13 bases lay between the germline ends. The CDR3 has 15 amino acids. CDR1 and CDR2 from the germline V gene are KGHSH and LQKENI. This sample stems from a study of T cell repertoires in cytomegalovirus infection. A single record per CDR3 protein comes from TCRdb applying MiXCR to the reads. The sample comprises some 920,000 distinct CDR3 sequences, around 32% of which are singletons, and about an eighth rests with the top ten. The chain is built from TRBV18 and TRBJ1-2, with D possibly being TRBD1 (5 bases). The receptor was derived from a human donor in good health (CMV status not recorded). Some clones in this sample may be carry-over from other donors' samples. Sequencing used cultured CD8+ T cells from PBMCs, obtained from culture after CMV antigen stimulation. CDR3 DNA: TGTGCCAGCTCACCACTGGTGACAGAGGCCTATGGCTACACCTTC. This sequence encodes CASSPLVTEAYGYTF.